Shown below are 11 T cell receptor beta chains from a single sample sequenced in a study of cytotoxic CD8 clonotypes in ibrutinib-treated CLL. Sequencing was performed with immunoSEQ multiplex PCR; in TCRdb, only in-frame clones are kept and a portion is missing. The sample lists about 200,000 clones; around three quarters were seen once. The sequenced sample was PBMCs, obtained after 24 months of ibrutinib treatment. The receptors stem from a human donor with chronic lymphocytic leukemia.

CDR3 nucleotides: TGTGCCAGCAGCTTACGCGACCCAACCTACGAGCAGTACTTC. It specifies CASSLRDPTYEQYF. V gene TRBV11-2 combines with J gene TRBJ2-7; D unresolved. Germline V gene data show CDR1 as SGHAT and CDR2 as FQNNGV. Trimming removed 2 bases at V and 2 bases at J, with 10 bases between. This CDR3 is 14 amino acids long.

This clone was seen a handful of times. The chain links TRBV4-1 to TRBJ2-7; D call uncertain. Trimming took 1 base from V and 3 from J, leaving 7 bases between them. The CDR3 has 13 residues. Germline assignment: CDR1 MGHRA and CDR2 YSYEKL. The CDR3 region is CASSQAVLYEQYF. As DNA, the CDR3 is TGCGCCAGCAGCCAAGCGGTACTCTACGAGCAGTACTTC.

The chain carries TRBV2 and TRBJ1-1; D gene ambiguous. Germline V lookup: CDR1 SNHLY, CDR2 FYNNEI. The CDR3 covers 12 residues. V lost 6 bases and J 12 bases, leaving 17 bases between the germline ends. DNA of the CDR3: TGTGCCAGCAGAGTCCAATTTTCGCGGACTTTCTTT. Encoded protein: CASRVQFSRTFF.

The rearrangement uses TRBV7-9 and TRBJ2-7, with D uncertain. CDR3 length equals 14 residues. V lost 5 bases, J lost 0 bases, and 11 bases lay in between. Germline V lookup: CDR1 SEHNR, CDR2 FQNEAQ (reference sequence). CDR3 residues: CASSIGGSSYEQYF. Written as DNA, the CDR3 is TGTGCCAGCAGCATTGGCGGTAGCTCCTACGAGCAGTACTTC.

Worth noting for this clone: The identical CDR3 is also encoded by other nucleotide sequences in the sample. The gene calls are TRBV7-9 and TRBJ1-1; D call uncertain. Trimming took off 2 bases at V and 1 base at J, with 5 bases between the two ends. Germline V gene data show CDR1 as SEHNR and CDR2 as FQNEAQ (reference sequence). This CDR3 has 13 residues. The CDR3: CASSLSGNTEAFF. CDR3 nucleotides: TGTGCCAGCAGCTTAAGCGGGAACACTGAAGCTTTCTTT.

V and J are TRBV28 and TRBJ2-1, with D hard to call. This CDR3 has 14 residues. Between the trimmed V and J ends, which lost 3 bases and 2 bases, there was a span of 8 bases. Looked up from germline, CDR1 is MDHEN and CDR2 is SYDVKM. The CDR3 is CASSFLRPYNEQFF. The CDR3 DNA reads TGTGCCAGCAGTTTCCTTCGGCCCTACAATGAGCAGTTCTTC.

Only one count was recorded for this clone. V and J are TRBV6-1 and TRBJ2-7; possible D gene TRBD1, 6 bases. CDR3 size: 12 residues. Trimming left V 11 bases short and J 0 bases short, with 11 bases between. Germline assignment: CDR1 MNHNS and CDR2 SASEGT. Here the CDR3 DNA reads TGTGCCGGACGGGACAACTCCTACGAGCAGTACTTC. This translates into CAGRDNSYEQYF.

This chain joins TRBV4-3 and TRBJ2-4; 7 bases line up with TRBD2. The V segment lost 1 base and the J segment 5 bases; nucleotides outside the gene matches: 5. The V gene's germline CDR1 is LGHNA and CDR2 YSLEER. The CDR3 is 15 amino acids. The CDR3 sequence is CASSQVGGIQNIQYF. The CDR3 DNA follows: TGCGCCAGCAGCCAAGTCGGGGGGATCCAAAACATTCAGTACTTC.

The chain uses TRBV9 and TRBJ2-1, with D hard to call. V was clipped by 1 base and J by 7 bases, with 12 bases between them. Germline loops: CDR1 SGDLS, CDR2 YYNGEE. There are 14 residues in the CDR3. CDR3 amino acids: CASSVTVGGNEQFF. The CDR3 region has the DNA TGTGCCAGCAGCGTAACTGTCGGTGGGAATGAGCAGTTCTTC.

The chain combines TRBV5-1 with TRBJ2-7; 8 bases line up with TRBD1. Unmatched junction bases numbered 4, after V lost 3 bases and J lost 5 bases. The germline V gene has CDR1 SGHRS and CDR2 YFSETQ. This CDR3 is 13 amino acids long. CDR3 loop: CASSWTGNNEQYF. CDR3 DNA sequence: TGCGCCAGCAGCTGGACAGGGAACAACGAGCAGTACTTC.

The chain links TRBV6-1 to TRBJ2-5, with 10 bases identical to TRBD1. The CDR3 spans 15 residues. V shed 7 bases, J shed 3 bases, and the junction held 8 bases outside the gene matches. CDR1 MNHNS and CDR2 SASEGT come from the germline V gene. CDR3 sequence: CASNPGTGAKETQYF. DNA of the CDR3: TGTGCCAGCAACCCCGGGACAGGGGCTAAAGAGACCCAGTACTTC.